The text below deals with one T cell receptor (beta chain). Clones were sequenced by immunoSEQ multiplex PCR, and TCRdb holds only the in-frame ones, with some missing. The repertoire holds 300,000 or so clones, with around 85% as singletons. Deletions cut 1 base from V and 1 base from J, with 8 bases between. Per the germline V gene, CDR1 is SSHAT and CDR2 is FNYEAQ (reference sequence). CDR3 length: 15 amino acids. The data stem from a study of blood T cell repertoires in COVID-19. Study-wide background: Sample material is recorded as cDNA or gDNA derived from T cells, B-cell-depleted T cells, or PBMCs.

Sequences were obtained from peripheral blood. This TCR was sampled from a woman aged 45-60 years with active or convalescent COVID-19. The chain links TRBV7-7 to TRBJ2-1; possibly TRBD1 for D (6 bases). The CDR3 is CASSLGTASYNEQFF. The CDR3 DNA is TGTGCCAGCAGCTTAGGGACAGCGTCCTACAATGAGCAGTTCTTC.